This TCR beta chain was sequenced during a study of control samples from healthy donors and cancer patients. The assay was immunoSEQ multiplex PCR, and TCRdb's table has in-frame clones only and misses some. The sample includes roughly 58,000 clones, 87% seen only once; the top ten take roughly 12%. This CDR3 region has 13 residues. Between the trimmed V and J ends, which lost 5 bases and 10 bases, there was a span of 18 bases. Germline V lookup: CDR1 SEHNR, CDR2 FQNEAQ (reference sequence). The material sequenced was PBMCs. V and J are TRBV7-9 and TRBJ2-7; weak D call: TRBD2 (5 bases). This clonotype originated in a woman aged 55-69 years with lung cancer. The CDR3 region is CASSPPALAGQYF. The DNA for the CDR3 is TGTGCCAGCAGCCCCCCGGCCCTAGCCGGCCAGTACTTC.